The 7 T cell receptor beta chains reported below all come from one sample, sequenced in a study of blood T cell repertoires in COVID-19. Profiled with immunoSEQ multiplex PCR; TCRdb holds only in-frame clones, not every one. Among about 48,000 clones listed, approximately 85% were seen once. The sample was peripheral blood. The receptors were gathered from a human donor in a cohort sampled during active COVID-19. The donor label of this sample is uncertain.

This clone qualifies as medium-sized (0.01 to 0.1%). The chain links TRBV5-1 to TRBJ2-7; D possibly corresponds to TRBD2 (6 bases). The V and J ends lost 3 bases and 6 bases respectively, with 19 bases between them. The CDR3 runs to 15 residues. Per germline, CDR1 SGHRS and CDR2 YFSETQ. DNA of the CDR3: TGCGCCAGCAGCTCCTCGGCGGGGTCTACGTTCGAGCAGTACTTC. Its translation: CASSSSAGSTFEQYF.

This clone has just one count. This chain links TRBV5-1 with TRBJ2-7; 10 bases align to TRBD2. The CDR3 extends over 15 amino acids. V lost 4 bases and J lost 2; bases outside the gene matches: 6. Germline lookup yields CDR1 SGHRS and CDR2 YFSETQ. CDR3 sequence: CASSVTSGETYEQYF. The CDR3 DNA reads TGCGCCAGCAGCGTTACTAGCGGGGAGACCTACGAGCAGTACTTC.

The chain recombines TRBV6-4 with TRBJ1-2; D unclear. Trimming removed 8 bases at V and 4 bases at J, with 17 bases between. The CDR3 has 14 amino acids. From germline, CDR1 is MRHNA and CDR2 SNTAGT. CDR3: CASPPPQEPYGYTF. Written as DNA, the CDR3 is TGTGCCAGCCCCCCGCCGCAGGAACCCTATGGCTACACCTTC.

The chain joins TRBV3-1 (or the pseudogene TRBV3-2) to TRBJ2-1; TRBD2 is a possible D gene (6 bases). The V gene lost 2 bases and the J gene lost 7 bases, with 21 bases spanning the gap. Germline V gives CDR1 LGHDT, CDR2 YNNKEL (reference sequence). The CDR3 has 17 amino acids. CDR3 DNA sequence: TGTGCCAGCAGCCAACCCCCCCCGCGGGGTAATCAAAATGAGCAGTTCTTC. Its translation is CASSQPPPRGNQNEQFF.

V gene TRBV11-2 combines with J gene TRBJ2-5, with 8 bases aligning to TRBD1. With 4 bases clipped from V and 3 bases from J, the junction kept 7 bases outside the gene matches. CDR1 and CDR2 (germline): SGHAT, FQNNGV. The CDR3 has 15 amino acids. CDR3 sequence: CASSSAGGQEETQYF. DNA of the CDR3: TGTGCCAGCAGCTCAGCCGGGGGACAGGAAGAGACCCAGTACTTC. Using reference TRBV11-2 and TRBJ2-5 for the parts outside the CDR3, the full variable domain is EAGVAQSPRYKIIEKRQSVAFWCNPISGHATLYWYQQILGQGPKLLIQFQNNGVVDDSQLPKDRFSAERLKGVDSTLKIQPAKLEDSAVYLCASSSAGGQEETQYFGPGTRLLVL.

This chain joins TRBV7-6 and TRBJ2-1; possible D gene TRBD2, 5 bases. The germline V gene encodes CDR1 SGHVS and CDR2 FNYEAQ. This CDR3 spans 14 amino acids. Trimming took 1 base from V and 6 from J, leaving 10 bases between them. CDR3 residues: CASSLDAGLNEQFF. Here the CDR3 DNA reads TGTGCCAGCAGCTTAGACGCGGGTCTCAATGAGCAGTTCTTC.

The chain joins TRBV2 to TRBJ2-6, with TRBD1 matching 7 bases. Germline values: CDR1 SNHLY, CDR2 FYNNEI. The V and J ends lost 7 bases and 2 bases, in that order; junction bases with no gene match: 5. This CDR3 region has 15 residues. The chain's CDR3 is CASILGTAGANVLTF. CDR3 sequence (DNA): TGTGCCAGCATCCTGGGGACAGCTGGGGCCAACGTCCTGACTTTC.